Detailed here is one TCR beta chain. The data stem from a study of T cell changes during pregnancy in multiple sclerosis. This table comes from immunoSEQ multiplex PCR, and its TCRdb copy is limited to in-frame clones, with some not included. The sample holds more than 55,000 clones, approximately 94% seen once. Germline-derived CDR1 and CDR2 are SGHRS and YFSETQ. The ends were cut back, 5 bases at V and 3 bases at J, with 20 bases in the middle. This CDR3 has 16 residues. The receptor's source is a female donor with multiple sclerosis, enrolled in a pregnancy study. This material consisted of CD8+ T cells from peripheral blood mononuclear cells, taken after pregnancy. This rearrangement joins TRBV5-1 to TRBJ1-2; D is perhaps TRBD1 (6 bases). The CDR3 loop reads CASRSSWTASYYGYTF. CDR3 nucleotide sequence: TGCGCCAGCAGGTCAAGCTGGACAGCTTCCTACTATGGCTACACCTTC.